This T cell receptor (beta chain) was sequenced for a study of technical replicates of blood from several donors. TCRdb's copy holds only in-frame clones and misses some; the assay was immunoSEQ multiplex PCR. The sample contains about 83,000 clones, about 96% of which appear only once. V lost 7 bases and J 4 bases, leaving 8 bases between the germline ends. Germline values: CDR1 MNHEY, CDR2 SVGAGI. CDR3 length equals 13 residues. This TCR was recovered from a human donor in good health. Material for sequencing was T cells isolated from PBMCs. The chain couples TRBV6-5 to TRBJ2-6; D is uncertain. In DNA, the CDR3 is TGTGCCAGCATTAGTACCGGGGCCAACGTCCTGACTTTC. The encoded protein is CASISTGANVLTF.